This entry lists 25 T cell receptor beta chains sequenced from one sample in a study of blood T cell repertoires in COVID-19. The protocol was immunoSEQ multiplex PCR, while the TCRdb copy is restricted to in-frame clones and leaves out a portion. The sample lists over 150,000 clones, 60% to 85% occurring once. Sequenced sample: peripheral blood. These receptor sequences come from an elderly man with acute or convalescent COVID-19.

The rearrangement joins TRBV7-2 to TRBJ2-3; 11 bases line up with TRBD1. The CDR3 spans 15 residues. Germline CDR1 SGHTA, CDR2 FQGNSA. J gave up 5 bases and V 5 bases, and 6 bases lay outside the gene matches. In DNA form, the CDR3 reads TGTGCCAGCAGCCCGGGACAGGGGGTGGGAGATACGCAGTATTTT. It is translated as CASSPGQGVGDTQYF.

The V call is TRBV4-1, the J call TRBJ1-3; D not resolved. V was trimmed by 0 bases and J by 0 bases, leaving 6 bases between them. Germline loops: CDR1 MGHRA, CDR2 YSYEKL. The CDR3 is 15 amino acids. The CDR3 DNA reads TGCGCCAGCAGCCAAGATCACAGCTCTGGAAACACCATATATTTT. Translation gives CASSQDHSSGNTIYF.

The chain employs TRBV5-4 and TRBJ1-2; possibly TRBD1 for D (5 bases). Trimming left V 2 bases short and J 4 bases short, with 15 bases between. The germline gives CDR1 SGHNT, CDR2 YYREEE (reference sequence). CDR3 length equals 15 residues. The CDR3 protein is CASSLNLAGSYGYTF. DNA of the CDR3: TGTGCCAGCAGCTTAAATTTGGCAGGGTCCTATGGCTACACCTTC.

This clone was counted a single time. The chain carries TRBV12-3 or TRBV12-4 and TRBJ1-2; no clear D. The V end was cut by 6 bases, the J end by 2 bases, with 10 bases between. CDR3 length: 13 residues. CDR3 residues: CASREGINYGYTF. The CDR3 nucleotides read TGTGCCAGCAGGGAGGGAATAAACTATGGCTACACCTTC.

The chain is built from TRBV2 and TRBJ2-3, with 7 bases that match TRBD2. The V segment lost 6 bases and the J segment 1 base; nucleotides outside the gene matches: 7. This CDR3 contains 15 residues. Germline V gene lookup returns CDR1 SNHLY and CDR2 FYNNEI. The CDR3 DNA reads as TGTGCCAGCAGCCCACTTGGGGGGGGCACAGATACGCAGTATTTT. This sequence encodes CASSPLGGGTDTQYF.

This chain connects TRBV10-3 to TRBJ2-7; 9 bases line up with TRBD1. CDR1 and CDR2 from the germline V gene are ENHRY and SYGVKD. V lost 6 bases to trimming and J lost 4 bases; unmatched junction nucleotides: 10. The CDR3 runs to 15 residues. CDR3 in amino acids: CAIRDGQGRPYEQYF. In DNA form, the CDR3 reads TGTGCCATCAGGGACGGACAGGGGCGGCCTTACGAGCAGTACTTC.

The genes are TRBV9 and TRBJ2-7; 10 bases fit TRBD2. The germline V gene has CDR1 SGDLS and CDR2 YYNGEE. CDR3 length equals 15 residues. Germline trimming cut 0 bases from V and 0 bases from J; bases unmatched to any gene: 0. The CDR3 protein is CASSVGTSGSYEQYF. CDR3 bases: TGTGCCAGCAGCGTAGGGACTAGCGGCTCCTACGAGCAGTACTTC.

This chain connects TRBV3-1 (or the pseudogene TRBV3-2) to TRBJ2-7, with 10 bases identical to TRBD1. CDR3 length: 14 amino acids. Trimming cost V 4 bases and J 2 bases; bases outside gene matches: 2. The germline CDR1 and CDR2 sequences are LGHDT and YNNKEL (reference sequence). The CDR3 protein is CASSLGTGAYEQYF. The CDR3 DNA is TGTGCCAGCAGCCTAGGGACAGGGGCCTACGAGCAGTACTTC.

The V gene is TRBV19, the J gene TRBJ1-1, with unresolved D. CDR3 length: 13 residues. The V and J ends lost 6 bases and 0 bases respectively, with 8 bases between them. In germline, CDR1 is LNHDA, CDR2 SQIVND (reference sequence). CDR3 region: CASRAVMNTEAFF. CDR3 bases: TGTGCCAGTAGGGCAGTCATGAACACTGAAGCTTTCTTT. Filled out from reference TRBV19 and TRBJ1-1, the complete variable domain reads DGGITQSPKYLFRKEGQNVTLSCEQNLNHDAMYWYRQDPGQGLRLIYYSQIVNDFQKGDIAEGYSVSREKKESFPLTVTSAQKNPTAFYLCASRAVMNTEAFFGQGTRLTVV.

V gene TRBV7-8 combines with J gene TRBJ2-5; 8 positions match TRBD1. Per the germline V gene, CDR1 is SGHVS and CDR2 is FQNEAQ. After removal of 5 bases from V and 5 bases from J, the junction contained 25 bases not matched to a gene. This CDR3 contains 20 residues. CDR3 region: CASSATAVVDRATLGETQYF. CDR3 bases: TGTGCCAGCAGCGCTACCGCCGTCGTGGACAGGGCGACCCTCGGCGAGACCCAGTACTTC.

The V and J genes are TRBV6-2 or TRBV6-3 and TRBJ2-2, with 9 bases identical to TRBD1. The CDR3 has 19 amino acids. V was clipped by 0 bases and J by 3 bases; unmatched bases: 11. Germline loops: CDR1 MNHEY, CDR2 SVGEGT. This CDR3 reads CASSYSLPRDRVHTGELFF. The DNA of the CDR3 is TGTGCCAGCAGTTACTCCCTACCGCGGGACAGGGTTCACACCGGGGAGCTGTTTTTT.

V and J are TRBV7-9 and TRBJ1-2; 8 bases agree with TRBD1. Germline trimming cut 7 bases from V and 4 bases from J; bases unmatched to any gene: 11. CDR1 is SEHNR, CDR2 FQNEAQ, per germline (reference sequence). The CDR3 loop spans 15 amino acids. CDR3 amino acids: CASTPQAGQGYGYTF. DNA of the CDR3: TGTGCCAGCACCCCTCAGGCCGGACAGGGCTATGGCTACACCTTC.

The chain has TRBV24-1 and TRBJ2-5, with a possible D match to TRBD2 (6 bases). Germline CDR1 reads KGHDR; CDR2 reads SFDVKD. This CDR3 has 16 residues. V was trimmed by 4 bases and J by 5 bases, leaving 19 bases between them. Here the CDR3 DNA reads TGTGCCACCAGTGACGTTCCGGGCCCAGGAGGGGAGACCCAGTACTTC. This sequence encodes CATSDVPGPGGETQYF.

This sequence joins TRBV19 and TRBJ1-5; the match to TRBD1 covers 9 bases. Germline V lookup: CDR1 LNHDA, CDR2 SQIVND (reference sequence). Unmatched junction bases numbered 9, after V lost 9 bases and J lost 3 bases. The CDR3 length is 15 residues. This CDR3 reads CASNPGTGNNQPQHF. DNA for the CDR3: TGTGCCAGCAACCCAGGGACAGGGAACAATCAGCCCCAGCATTTT.

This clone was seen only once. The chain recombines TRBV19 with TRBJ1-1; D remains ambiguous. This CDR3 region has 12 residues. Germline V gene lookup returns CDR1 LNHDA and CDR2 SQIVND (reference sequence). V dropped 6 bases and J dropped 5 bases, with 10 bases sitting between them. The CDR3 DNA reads TGTGCCAGTAGGGCGGGTGGGACTGAAGCTTTCTTT. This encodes CASRAGGTEAFF.

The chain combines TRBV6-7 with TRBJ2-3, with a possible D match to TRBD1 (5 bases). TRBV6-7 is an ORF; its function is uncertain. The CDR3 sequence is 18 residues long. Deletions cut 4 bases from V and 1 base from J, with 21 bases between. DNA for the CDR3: TGTGCCAGCAGTTGGGGCTGTCGAAGGGGATGGGGCACAGATACGCAGTATTTT. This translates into CASSWGCRRGWGTDTQYF.

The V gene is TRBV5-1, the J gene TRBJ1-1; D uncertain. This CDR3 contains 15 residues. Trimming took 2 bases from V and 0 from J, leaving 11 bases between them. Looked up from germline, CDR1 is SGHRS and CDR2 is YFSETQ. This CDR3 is CASSFPGEMNTEAFF. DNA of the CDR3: TGCGCCAGCAGCTTTCCGGGAGAAATGAACACTGAAGCTTTCTTT. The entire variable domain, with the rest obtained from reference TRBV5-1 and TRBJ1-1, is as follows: KAGVTQTPRYLIKTRGQQVTLSCSPISGHRSVSWYQQTPGQGLQFLFEYFSETQRNKGNFPGRFSGRQFSNSRSEMNVSTLELGDSALYLCASSFPGEMNTEAFFGQGTRLTVV.

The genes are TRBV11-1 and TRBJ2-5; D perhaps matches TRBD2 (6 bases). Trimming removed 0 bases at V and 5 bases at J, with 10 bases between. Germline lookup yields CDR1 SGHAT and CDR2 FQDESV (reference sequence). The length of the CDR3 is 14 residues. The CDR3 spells CASSLAGGWETQYF. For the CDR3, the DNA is TGTGCCAGCAGCTTAGCTGGGGGGTGGGAGACCCAGTACTTC.

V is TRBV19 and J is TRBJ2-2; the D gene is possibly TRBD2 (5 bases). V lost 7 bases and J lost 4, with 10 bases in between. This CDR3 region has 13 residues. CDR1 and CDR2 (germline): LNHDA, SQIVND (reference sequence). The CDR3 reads CASNPGLTGELFF. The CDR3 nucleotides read TGTGCCAGTAATCCCGGACTCACCGGGGAGCTGTTTTTT.

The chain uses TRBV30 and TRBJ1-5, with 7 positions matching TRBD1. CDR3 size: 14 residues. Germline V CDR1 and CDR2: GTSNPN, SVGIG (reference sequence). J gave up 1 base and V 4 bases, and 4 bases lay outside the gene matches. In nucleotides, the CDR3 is TGTGCCTGGACAGGGGGTTGGAGCAATCAGCCCCAGCATTTT. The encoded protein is CAWTGGWSNQPQHF.

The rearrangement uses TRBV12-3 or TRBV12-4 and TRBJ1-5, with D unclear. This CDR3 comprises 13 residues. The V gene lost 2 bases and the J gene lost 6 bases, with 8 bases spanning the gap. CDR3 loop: CASSLLIGQPQHF. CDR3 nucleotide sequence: TGTGCCAGCAGTTTATTGATCGGTCAGCCCCAGCATTTT.

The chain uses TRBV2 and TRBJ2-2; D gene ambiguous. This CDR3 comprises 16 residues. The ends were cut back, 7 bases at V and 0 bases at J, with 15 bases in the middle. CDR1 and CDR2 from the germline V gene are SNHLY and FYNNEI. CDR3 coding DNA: TGTGCCAGCAAAACAACCTTCAGGACGAACACCGGGGAGCTGTTTTTT. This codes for CASKTTFRTNTGELFF.

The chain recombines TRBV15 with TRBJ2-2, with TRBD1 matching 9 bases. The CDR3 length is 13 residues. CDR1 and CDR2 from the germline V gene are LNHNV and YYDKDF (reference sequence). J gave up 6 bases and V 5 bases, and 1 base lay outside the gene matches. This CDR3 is CATSGQGPGELFF. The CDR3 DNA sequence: TGTGCCACCAGCGGACAGGGGCCCGGGGAGCTGTTTTTT.

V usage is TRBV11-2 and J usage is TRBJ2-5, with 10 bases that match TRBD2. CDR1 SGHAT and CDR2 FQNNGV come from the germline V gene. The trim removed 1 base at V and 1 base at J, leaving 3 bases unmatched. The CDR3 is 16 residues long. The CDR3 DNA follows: TGTGCCAGCAGCTTAGGGGCTAGCGGGAGCCAAGAGACCCAGTACTTC. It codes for CASSLGASGSQETQYF.

CDR3 sequence: CASSPPTGQGLMTQYF. The CDR3 nucleotides read TGTGCCAGCTCACCACCGACGGGACAGGGATTGATGACGCAGTATTTT. This chain joins TRBV18 and TRBJ2-3; 9 bases are shared with TRBD1. The germline gives CDR1 KGHSH, CDR2 LQKENI. The J segment lost 9 bases and the V segment lost 0 bases, leaving 10 bases of the junction unmatched. CDR3 length: 16 amino acids. The full variable domain, in which reference TRBV18 and TRBJ2-3 provide the parts outside the CDR3, is NAGVMQNPRHLVRRRGQEARLRCSPMKGHSHVYWYRQLPEEGLKFMVYLQKENIIDESGMPKERFSAEFPKEGPSILRIQQVVRGDSAAYFCASSPPTGQGLMTQYFGPGTRLTVL.